This T cell receptor (beta chain) was identified during a study of shared clonotypes between healthy human individuals. Study-wide results and limits: Specimens sampled were limited to blood, with tissue repertoires likely differing.

Concerning this clone: What it binds is not known. Other DNA sequences from this sample encode an identical CDR3 as well.

The CDR3 loop spans 12 amino acids. Germline loops: CDR1 MNHEY, CDR2 SMNVEV (reference sequence). V shed 5 bases and J shed 6 bases, with 9 bases lying between them. CD45RO negativity and positive selection for CCR7 defined naive CD8 cells, a population that excluded terminally differentiated effector memory CD45RA+ cells. Study donors comprised healthy, HIV-negative adults devoid of recent acute infection or vaccination. Some clones are missing from TCRdb's copy, which holds only in-frame ones; the method was immunoSEQ multiplex PCR. The sample holds just over 2,000,000 clones, approximately 94% seen once.

Sequenced material: naive CD8+ T cells sorted from blood. This clonotype was sampled from a man younger than 35 in good health. The gene calls are TRBV27 and TRBJ2-3; no clear D. This CDR3 reads CASSPLGDTQYF. The CDR3 DNA follows: TGTGCCAGCAGTCCCCTCGGGGATACGCAGTATTTT.